This T cell receptor beta chain was obtained from a study of T-cell reconstitution after alpha-beta-depleted transplantation in children. Trimming cost V 5 bases and J 5 bases, with 22 bases left between them. This CDR3 has 17 amino acids. CDR1 is MGHRA and CDR2 is YSYEKL in the germline V gene. Overall study results and limits: Surviving thymic progenitors and recipient T cells were the source of high TCRbeta diversity at day 60 in some patients. Several hundred graft clones that had expanded were reportedly the source of alpha-beta T cells about two months after transplant.

As concerns this clonotype: Its specificity is unknown.

Preparation of the TCRbeta library was carried out with unique molecular identifiers. TCRdb ran MiXCR on the PCR reads and lists one entry per CDR3 protein. There are hundreds of thousands of distinct CDR3 sequences in the sample; roughly 15% occur only once, and 5% lies in the top ten. The sample was PBMCs, mostly from graft donor cells, taken 360 days after TCRalphabeta/CD19-depleted stem cell transplant. The chain is built from TRBV4-1 and TRBJ2-1, with a possible D match to TRBD1 (6 bases). The clonotype originates from a male patient younger than 18 who had a stem cell transplant for acute lymphoblastic leukemia, so the T cells may come from the graft donor. The CDR3 bases are TGCGCCAGCAGCTATTTTGGTGGGGGCCCCATTGACAATGAGCAGTTCTTC. Translating it yields CASSYFGGGPIDNEQFF.